These 13 T cell receptor beta chains came from one sample sequenced in a study of cytomegalovirus exposure and HLA in healthy donors. Researchers ran the PCR with 60 Vbeta and 13 Jbeta primers. Produced via immunoSEQ multiplex PCR; TCRdb's table is partial and in-frame only. The sample shows around 150,000 clones, about four fifths of them seen only once. The sample was PBMCs. All receptors derive from a male donor in good health and CMV-seropositive.

This clone was observed a single time. This sequence joins TRBV7-9 and TRBJ1-2, with TRBD1 matching 7 bases. The V segment lost 3 bases and the J segment 6 bases; nucleotides outside the gene matches: 4. Germline V gives CDR1 SEHNR, CDR2 FQNEAQ (reference sequence). CDR3 size: 13 residues. CDR3 in DNA: TGTGCCAGCAGCTTGAGAGGGGGCGATGGCTACACCTTC. Protein sequence: CASSLRGGDGYTF.

The rearrangement uses TRBV6-6 and TRBJ2-4, with TRBD1 matching over 7 bases. Germline V gene data show CDR1 as MNHNY and CDR2 as SVGAGI (reference sequence). CDR3 length equals 14 residues. V trimming: 4 bases; J trimming: 5 bases; junction bases outside the gene matches: 5. The CDR3, as DNA: TGTGCCAGCAGTTCAGACAGGGTGGAAAACATTCAGTACTTC. It encodes CASSSDRVENIQYF.

The chain recombines TRBV18 with TRBJ1-3; D may be TRBD1 (5 bases). The CDR3 runs 14 residues. Per the germline V gene, CDR1 is KGHSH and CDR2 is LQKENI. Trimming removed 3 bases from V and 4 bases from J, with 10 bases in between. CDR3 DNA sequence: TGTGCCAGCTCACCCCGGGGGAACGGAAACACCATATATTTT. This encodes CASSPRGNGNTIYF. The full variable domain, rest sourced from reference TRBV18 and TRBJ1-3, is NAGVMQNPRHLVRRRGQEARLRCSPMKGHSHVYWYRQLPEEGLKFMVYLQKENIIDESGMPKERFSAEFPKEGPSILRIQQVVRGDSAAYFCASSPRGNGNTIYFGEGSWLTVV.

The chain couples TRBV7-6 to TRBJ1-2; tentative D call: TRBD1 (6 bases). Germline-derived CDR1 and CDR2 are SGHVS and FNYEAQ. The CDR3 loop spans 13 amino acids. Trimming removed 5 bases from V and 4 bases from J, with 11 bases in between. The CDR3 coding sequence is TGTGCCAGCAGCGCTGGGGGGGCCTATGGCTACACCTTC. Amino acids: CASSAGGAYGYTF.

The chain has TRBV11-1 and TRBJ2-4, with 15 bases that match TRBD2. The CDR3 totals 18 residues. Trimming took 4 bases from V and 3 from J; bases not matched to a gene: 7. CDR1 SGHAT and CDR2 FQDESV come from the germline V gene (reference sequence). CDR3 coding DNA: TGTGCCAGCAGCTACGGACTAGCGGGGGGGCGGAGCAAAAACATTCAGTACTTC. Its protein product is CASSYGLAGGRSKNIQYF.

This rearrangement joins TRBV9 to TRBJ1-1, with D uncertain. V lost 3 bases and J lost 5, with 14 bases in between. The CDR3 is made up of 14 amino acids. Germline V CDR1 and CDR2: SGDLS, YYNGEE. CDR3 protein: CASSEGSFRTEAFF. CDR3 DNA sequence: TGTGCCAGCAGCGAAGGGAGTTTTAGGACTGAAGCTTTCTTT. Full variable domain (remainder filled in from reference TRBV9 and TRBJ1-1): DSGVTQTPKHLITATGQRVTLRCSPRSGDLSVYWYQQSLDQGLQFLIQYYNGEERAKGNILERFSAQQFPDLHSELNLSSLELGDSALYFCASSEGSFRTEAFFGQGTRLTVV.

This chain uses TRBV6-5 with TRBJ2-3, with TRBD2 matching over 9 bases. The CDR3 has 15 amino acids. The trim removed 6 bases at V and 1 base at J, leaving 5 bases unmatched. CDR1 and CDR2 from the germline V gene are MNHEY and SVGAGI. The CDR3 DNA sequence: TGTGCCAGCAGACCGCGGGGGGGCCGCACAGATACGCAGTATTTT. Translating it yields CASRPRGGRTDTQYF.

V usage is TRBV6-6 and J usage is TRBJ2-5; tentative D call: TRBD1 (7 bases). V shed 2 bases and J shed 2 bases, with 9 bases lying between them. Germline CDR1 is MNHNY and CDR2 is SVGAGI (reference sequence). The CDR3 covers 14 residues. Here the CDR3 reads CASSYAGGQETQYF. The CDR3 DNA sequence: TGTGCCAGCAGTTACGCAGGGGGGCAAGAGACCCAGTACTTC.

The chain combines TRBV7-6 with TRBJ1-4; 9 nucleotides align to TRBD1. With 1 base clipped from V and 6 bases from J, the junction kept 3 bases outside the gene matches. Germline lookup yields CDR1 SGHVS and CDR2 FNYEAQ. This CDR3 region has 15 residues. This chain's CDR3 is CASSLGGQGYEKLFF. In nucleotides, the CDR3 is TGTGCCAGCAGCTTAGGTGGACAGGGGTATGAAAAACTGTTTTTT.

This chain uses TRBV7-9 with TRBJ1-1; D is uncertain. CDR1 and CDR2 from the germline V gene are SEHNR and FQNEAQ (reference sequence). The CDR3 consists of 14 residues. Between the trimmed V and J ends, which lost 4 bases and 4 bases, there was a span of 13 bases. In DNA, the CDR3 is TGTGCCAGCAGCTCCGTACCCCGGGGCACTGAAGCTTTCTTT. It codes for CASSSVPRGTEAFF.

V and J are TRBV30 and TRBJ2-2, with 7 bases lining up with TRBD2. V dropped 1 base and J dropped 5; count of bases not matched to a gene: 7. Germline V gene lookup returns CDR1 GTSNPN and CDR2 SVGIG (reference sequence). The length of the CDR3 is 15 residues. CDR3 amino acids: CAWSEIQGGTGELFF. CDR3 DNA sequence: TGTGCCTGGAGTGAAATTCAGGGAGGGACCGGGGAGCTGTTTTTT.

This clone was observed a handful of times. This chain connects TRBV5-5 to TRBJ1-4, with no clear D. V was cut by 0 bases and J by 6 bases, with 12 bases left in between. There are 15 residues in the CDR3. The germline V gene has CDR1 SGHKS and CDR2 YYEKEE (reference sequence). The chain's CDR3 is CASSLGRRADEKLFF. The CDR3 DNA reads as TGTGCCAGCAGCTTGGGACGGAGGGCTGATGAAAAACTGTTTTTT.

Only a few counts were recorded for this clone. This chain uses TRBV27 with TRBJ2-2; the D is unclear. CDR3 size: 14 residues. Germline values: CDR1 MNHEY, CDR2 SMNVEV (reference sequence). Between the trimmed V and J ends, which lost 4 bases and 0 bases, there was a span of 6 bases. The DNA of the CDR3 is TGTGCCAGCAGTTCGTTCGCGAACACCGGGGAGCTGTTTTTT. Protein sequence: CASSSFANTGELFF.